This T cell receptor beta chain was captured by sequencing in a study of identical twins. Study observations and caveats: Twin pairs had excess sharing that was weaker in beta out-of-frame sequences. Abundant beta clonotypes from cord blood had fewer insertions, unlike memory repertoires, which showed none. Analyses based on zero insertions could be partly confounded by invariant MAIT and iNKT cells.

This clonotype occurred a few times. No antigen is known for it. TCRdb fed the 5' RACE reads into MiXCR, producing one record per CDR3 protein. The data hold approximately 1.8 million distinct CDR3 sequences, with about 31% observed a single time. The germline V gene encodes CDR1 MNHEY and CDR2 SVGEGT. The length of the CDR3 is 16 residues. The V gene lost 5 bases and the J gene lost 7 bases, with 24 bases spanning the gap. This rearrangement joins TRBV6-2 or TRBV6-3 to TRBJ2-7; no clear D. This clonotype was obtained from a newborn girl in good health. Sequenced sample: cord blood. The CDR3: CASSPLPLSPGNEQYF. CDR3 DNA sequence: TGTGCCAGCAGTCCCCTACCCCTCTCCCCCGGCAATGAGCAGTACTTC.